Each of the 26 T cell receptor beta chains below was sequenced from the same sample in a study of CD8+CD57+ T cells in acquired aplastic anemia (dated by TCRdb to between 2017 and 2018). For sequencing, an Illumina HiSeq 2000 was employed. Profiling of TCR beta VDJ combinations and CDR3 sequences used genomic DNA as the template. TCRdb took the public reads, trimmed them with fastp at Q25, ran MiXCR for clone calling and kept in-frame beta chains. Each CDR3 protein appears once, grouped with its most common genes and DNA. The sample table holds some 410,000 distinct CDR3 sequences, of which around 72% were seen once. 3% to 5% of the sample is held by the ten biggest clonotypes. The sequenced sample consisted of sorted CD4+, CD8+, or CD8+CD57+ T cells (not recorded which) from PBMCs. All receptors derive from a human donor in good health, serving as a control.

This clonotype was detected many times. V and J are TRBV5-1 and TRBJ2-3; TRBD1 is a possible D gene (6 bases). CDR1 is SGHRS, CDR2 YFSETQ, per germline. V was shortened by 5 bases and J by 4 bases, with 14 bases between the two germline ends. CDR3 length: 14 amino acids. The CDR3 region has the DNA TGCGCCAGCAGATTAGGGCAGGGGCCAGATACGCAGTATTTT. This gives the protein CASRLGQGPDTQYF.

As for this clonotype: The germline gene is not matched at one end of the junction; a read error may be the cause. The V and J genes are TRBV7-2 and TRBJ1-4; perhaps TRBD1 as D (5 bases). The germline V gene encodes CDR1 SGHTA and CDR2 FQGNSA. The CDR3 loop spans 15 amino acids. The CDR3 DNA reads TGTGCCGGCAGCTTAGAGAACGGGGGAGGAGAAAAACTGTTTTTT. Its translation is CAGSLENGGGEKLFF.

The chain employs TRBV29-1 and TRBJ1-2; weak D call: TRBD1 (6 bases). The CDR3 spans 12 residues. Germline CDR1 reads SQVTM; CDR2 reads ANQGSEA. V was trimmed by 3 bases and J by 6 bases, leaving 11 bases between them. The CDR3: CSVETGRNGYTF. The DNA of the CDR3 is TGCAGCGTTGAGACAGGCCGTAATGGCTACACCTTC.

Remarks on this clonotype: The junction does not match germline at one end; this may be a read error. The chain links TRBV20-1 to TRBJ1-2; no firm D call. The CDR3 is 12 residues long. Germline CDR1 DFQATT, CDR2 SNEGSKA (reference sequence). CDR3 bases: TGCGGTGCTAGAGGGAGGACCTACGGCTACACCTTC. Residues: CGARGRTYGYTF.

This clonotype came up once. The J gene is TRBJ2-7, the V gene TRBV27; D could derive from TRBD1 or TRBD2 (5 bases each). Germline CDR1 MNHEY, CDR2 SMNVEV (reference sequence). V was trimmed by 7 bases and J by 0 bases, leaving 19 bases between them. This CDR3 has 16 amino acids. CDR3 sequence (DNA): TGTGCCAGCAAACCTAAGGGACGTCCTAGCTCCTACGAGCAGTACTTC. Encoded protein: CASKPKGRPSSYEQYF.

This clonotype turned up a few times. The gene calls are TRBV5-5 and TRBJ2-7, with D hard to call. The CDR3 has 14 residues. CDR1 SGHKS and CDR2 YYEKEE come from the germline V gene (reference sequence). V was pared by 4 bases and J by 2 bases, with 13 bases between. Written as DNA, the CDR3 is TGTGCCAGCAGCGCTAGGCCGAGAACCTACGAGCAGTACTTC. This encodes CASSARPRTYEQYF. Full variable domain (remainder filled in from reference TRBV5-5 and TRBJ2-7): DAGVTQSPTHLIKTRGQQVTLRCSPISGHKSVSWYQQVLGQGPQFIFQYYEKEERGRGNFPDRFSARQFPNYSSELNVNALLLGDSALYLCASSARPRTYEQYFGPGTRLTVT.

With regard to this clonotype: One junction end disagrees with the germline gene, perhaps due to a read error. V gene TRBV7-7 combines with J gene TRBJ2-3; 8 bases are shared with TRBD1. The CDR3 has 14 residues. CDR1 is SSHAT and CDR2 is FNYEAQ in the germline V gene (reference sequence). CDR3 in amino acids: CASSPAGTGSKEQF. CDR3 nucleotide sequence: TGTGCTAGCAGCCCCGCCGGGACAGGCAGCAAGGAGCAGTTT.

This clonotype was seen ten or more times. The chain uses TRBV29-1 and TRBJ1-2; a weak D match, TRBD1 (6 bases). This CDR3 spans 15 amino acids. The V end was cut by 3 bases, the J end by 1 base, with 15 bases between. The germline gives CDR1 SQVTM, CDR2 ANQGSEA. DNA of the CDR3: TGCAGCGTTGAGGATAGGAGAGGGGGTAACTATGGCTACACCTTC. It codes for CSVEDRRGGNYGYTF.

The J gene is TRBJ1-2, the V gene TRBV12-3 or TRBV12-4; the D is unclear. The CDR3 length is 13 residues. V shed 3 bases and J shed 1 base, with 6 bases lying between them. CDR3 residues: CASSLRINYGYTF. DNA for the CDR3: TGTGCCAGCAGTTTGCGGATTAACTATGGCTACACCTTC.

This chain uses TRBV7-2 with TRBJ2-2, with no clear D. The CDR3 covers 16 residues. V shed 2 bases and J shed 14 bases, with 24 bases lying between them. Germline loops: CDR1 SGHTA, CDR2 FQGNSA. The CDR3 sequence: CASSLSRPAYEQYLFF. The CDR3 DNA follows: TGTGCCAGCAGCTTATCCCGGCCAGCCTACGAGCAGTACCTGTTTTTT. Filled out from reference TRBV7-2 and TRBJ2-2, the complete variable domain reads GAGVSQSPSNKVTEKGKDVELRCDPISGHTALYWYRQSLGQGLEFLIYFQGNSAPDKSGLPSDRFSAERTGGSVSTLTIQRTQQEDSAVYLCASSLSRPAYEQYLFFGEGSRLTVL.

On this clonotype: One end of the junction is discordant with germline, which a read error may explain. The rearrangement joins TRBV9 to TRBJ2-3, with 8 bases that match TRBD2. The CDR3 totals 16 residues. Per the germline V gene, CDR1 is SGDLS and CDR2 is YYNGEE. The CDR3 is CASSPRGGESHSAQYF. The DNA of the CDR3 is TGTGCTAGCAGCCCCCGGGGGGGAGAGAGCCACTCTGCGCAGTATTTT.

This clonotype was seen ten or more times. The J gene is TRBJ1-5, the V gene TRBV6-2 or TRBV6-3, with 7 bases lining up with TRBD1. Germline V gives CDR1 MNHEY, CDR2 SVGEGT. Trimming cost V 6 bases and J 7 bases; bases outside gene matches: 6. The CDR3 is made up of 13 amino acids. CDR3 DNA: TGTGCCAGCAGAAAACAGGGGTTGCAGCCCCAGCATTTT. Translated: CASRKQGLQPQHF.

The CDR3 spells CASSFPEGAGDPYF. As DNA, the CDR3 is TGTGCCAGCAGCTTCCCGGAGGGCGCTGGGGACCCGTACTTC. The chain recombines TRBV7-9 with TRBJ2-7; D is possibly TRBD2 (6 bases). Germline loops: CDR1 SEHNR, CDR2 FQNEAQ (reference sequence). V was pared by 3 bases and J by 12 bases, with 21 bases between. CDR3 length: 14 residues. The whole variable domain, filled in from reference TRBV7-9 and TRBJ2-7, reads DTGVSQNPRHKITKRGQNVTFRCDPISEHNRLYWYRQTLGQGPEFLTYFQNEAQLEKSRLLSDRFSAERPKGSFSTLEIQRTEQGDSAMYLCASSFPEGAGDPYFGPGTRLTVT.

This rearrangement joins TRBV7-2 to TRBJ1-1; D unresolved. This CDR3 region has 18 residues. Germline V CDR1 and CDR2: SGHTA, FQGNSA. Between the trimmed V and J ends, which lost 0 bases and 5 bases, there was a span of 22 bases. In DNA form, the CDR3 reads TGTGCCAGCAGCTTAGCGCTAGCTCCTACGAGCAGTACTACTGAAGCTTTCTTT. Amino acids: CASSLALAPTSSTTEAFF.

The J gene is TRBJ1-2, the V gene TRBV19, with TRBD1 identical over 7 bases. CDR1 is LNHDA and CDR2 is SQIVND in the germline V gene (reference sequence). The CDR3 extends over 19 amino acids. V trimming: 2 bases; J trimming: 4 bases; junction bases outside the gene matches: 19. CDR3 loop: CASSIRQGTGISLAYGYTF. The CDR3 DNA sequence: TGTGCCAGTAGTATACGACAGGGAACGGGGATCTCCCTCGCCTATGGCTACACCTTC.

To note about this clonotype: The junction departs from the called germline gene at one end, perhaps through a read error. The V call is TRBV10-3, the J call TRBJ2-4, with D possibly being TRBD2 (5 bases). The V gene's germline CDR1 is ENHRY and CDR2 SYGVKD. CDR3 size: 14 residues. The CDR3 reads CAISERWSGGPKSF. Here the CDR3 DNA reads TGTGCCATCAGTGAGCGGTGGTCCGGAGGCCCTAAGTCCTTC.

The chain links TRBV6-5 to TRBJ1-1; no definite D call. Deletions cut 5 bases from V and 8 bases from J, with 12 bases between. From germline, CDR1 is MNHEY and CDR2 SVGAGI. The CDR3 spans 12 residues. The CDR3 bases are TGTGCCAGCAGTGCCTTAGGGAACGAAGCTTTCTTT. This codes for CASSALGNEAFF.

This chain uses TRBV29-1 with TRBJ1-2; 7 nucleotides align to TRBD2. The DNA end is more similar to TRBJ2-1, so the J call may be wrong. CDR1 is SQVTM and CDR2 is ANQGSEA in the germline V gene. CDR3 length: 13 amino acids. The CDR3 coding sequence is TGCAGCGTTGGGCACCGGGGGGACAATGAGCAGTTCTTC. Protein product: CSVGHRGDNEQFF.

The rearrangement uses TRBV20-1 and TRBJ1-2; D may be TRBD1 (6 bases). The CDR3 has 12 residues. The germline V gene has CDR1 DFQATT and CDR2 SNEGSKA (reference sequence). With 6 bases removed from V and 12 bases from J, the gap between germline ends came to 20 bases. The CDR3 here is CSAGGQRDTDTF. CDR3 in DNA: TGCAGTGCAGGGGGGCAGAGGGACACTGACACCTTC.

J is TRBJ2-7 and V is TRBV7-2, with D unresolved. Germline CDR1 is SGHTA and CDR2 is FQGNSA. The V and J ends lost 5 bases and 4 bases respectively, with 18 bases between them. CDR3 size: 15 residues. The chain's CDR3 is CASSLDGSRRYEQYF. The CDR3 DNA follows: TGTGCCAGCAGCCTCGATGGGTCCAGACGTTACGAGCAGTACTTC.

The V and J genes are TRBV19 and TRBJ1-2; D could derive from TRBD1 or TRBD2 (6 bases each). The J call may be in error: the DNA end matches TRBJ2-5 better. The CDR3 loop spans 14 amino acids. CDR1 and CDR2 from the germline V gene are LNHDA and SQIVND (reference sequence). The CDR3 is CASSVSSEGEAQYF. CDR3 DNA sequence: TGTGCCAGTAGTGTCTCGTCTGAGGGGGAGGCCCAGTACTTC.

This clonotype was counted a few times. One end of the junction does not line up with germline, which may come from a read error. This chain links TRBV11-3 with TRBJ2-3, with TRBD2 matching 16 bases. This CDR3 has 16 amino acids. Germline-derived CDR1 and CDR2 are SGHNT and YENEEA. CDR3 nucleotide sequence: TGCGCCAGCAGACCCGGGACTAGCGGGGGGGCGAATACGCAGTATTTT. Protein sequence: CASRPGTSGGANTQYF.

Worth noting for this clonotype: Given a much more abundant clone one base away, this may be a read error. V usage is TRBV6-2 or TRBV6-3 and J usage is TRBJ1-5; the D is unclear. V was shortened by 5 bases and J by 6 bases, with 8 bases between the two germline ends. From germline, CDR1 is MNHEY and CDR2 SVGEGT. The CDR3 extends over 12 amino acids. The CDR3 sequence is CASSNNSQPQHF. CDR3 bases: TGTGCCAGCAGTAATAACAGTCAGCCCCAGCATTTT.

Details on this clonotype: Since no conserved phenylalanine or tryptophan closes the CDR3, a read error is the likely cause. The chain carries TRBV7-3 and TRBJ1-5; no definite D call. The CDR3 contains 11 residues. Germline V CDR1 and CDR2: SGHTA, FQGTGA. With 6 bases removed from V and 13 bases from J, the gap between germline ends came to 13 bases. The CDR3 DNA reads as TGTGCCAGCAGGTTAGGTCGGCTGCAGCATCAT. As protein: CASRLGRLQHH.

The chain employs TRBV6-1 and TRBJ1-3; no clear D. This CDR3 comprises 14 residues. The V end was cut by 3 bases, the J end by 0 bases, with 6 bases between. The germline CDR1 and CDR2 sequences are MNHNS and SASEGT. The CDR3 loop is CASSEPYSGNTIYF. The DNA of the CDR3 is TGTGCCAGCAGTGAGCCTTACTCTGGAAACACCATATATTTT.

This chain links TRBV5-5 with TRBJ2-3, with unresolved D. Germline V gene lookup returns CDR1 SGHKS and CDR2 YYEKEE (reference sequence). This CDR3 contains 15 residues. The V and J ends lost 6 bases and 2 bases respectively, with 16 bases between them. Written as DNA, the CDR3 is TGTGCCAGCATTCTACATGCCAAGAACACAGATACGCAGTATTTT. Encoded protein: CASILHAKNTDTQYF.